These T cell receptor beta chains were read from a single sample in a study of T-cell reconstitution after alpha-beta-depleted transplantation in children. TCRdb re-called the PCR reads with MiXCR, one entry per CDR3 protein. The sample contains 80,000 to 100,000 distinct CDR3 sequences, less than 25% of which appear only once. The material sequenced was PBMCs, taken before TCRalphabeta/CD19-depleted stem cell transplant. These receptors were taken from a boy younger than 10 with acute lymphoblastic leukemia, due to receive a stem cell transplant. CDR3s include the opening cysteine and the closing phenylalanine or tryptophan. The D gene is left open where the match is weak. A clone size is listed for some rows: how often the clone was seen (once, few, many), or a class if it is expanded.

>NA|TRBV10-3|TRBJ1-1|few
CAISDPGTIEAFF
TGTGCCATCAGTGATCCCGGGACAATTGAAGCTTTCTTT
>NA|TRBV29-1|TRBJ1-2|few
CSVVITTAYGYTF
TGCAGCGTTGTTATAACGACAGCATATGGCTACACCTTC
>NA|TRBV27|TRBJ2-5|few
CASSFLPKETQYF
TGTGCCAGCAGTTTTCTCCCTAAAGAGACCCAGTACTTC
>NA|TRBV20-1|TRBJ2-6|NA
CSARGFGANVLTF
TGCAGTGCTAGAGGGTTTGGGGCCAACGTCCTGACTTTC
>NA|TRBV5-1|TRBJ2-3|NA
CASSLSPTPSTDTQYF
TGCGCCAGCAGCTTGTCCCCTACTCCTAGCACAGATACGCAGTATTTT
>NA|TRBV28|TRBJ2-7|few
CASSLWRGFVYEQYF
TGTGCCAGCAGTTTATGGAGGGGCTTCGTTTACGAGCAGTACTTC
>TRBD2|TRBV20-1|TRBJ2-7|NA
CSAKHSGRLYEQYF
TGCAGTGCTAAACATAGCGGGAGGTTGTACGAGCAGTACTTC
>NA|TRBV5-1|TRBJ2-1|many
CASSRRGLENEQFF
TGCGCCAGCAGCCGCCGCGGGTTGGAAAATGAGCAGTTCTTC
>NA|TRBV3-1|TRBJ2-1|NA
CASSQDGRYNEQFF
TGTGCCAGCAGCCAAGATGGGCGCTACAATGAGCAGTTCTTC
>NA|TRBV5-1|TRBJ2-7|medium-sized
CASGEAPSYEQYF
TGCGCCAGCGGTGAGGCGCCCTCCTACGAGCAGTACTTC
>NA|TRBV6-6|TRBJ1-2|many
CASTSRGSDGYTF
TGTGCCAGCACCTCCAGGGGAAGCGATGGCTACACCTTC